Below, one T cell receptor beta chain is given with its context. Its target is unknown. The data belong to a study of Ad26.COV2.S vaccination and SARS-CoV-2 variants. Germline CDR1 is MNHEY and CDR2 is SMNVEV (reference sequence). V was cut by 4 bases and J by 6 bases, with 21 bases left in between. This CDR3 region has 16 residues. Clones were read by immunoSEQ multiplex PCR, and TCRdb kept only the in-frame ones, dropping some. Counted here are approximately 400,000 clones, just over 90% occurring once; the ten biggest clones make up roughly 3.9%. Study-wide points: Vaccine and placebo recipients had comparable breadth of non-spike TCRs. The TCR breadth and depth analyses may have understated or missed part of the total T cell responses. Post-vaccination breadth of spike-specific CD8+ and CD4+ T cell responses was reportedly substantial. Placebo recipients showed lower spike-specific TCR breadth than vaccinees.

This receptor was identified in a human donor who had recovered from COVID-19. This chain uses TRBV27 with TRBJ1-1; a weak D match, TRBD1 (6 bases). The sample was peripheral blood, taken after recovery from COVID-19. CDR3 bases: TGTGCCAGCAGTTCCTTATTGCAGGGGAAAATGGCTGAAGCTTTCTTT. Amino acids: CASSSLLQGKMAEAFF.